This paragraph reports one T cell receptor beta chain. No antigen is known for it. These data are taken from a study of CD8 T cells in ankylosing spondylitis. The study, taken as a whole, reports: In synovial fluid and blood from reactive arthritis, some motif variants were previously reported. Clones that were linked to disease were CD8+ and were relatively rare in peripheral blood. The clones that were linked to disease were reported to be significantly enriched in matched synovial fluid samples from ankylosing spondylitis patients. Among TCR beta sequences, a motif of under ten highly homologous variants appeared characteristic of ankylosing spondylitis blood.

TCRdb re-called the 5' RACE reads with MiXCR, one entry per CDR3 protein. Here the sample spans some 130,000 distinct CDR3 sequences, 7% to 8% being singletons. Germline V gives CDR1 SGHNT, CDR2 YENEEA. CDR3 length: 13 amino acids. V lost 3 bases and J lost 7, with 10 bases in between. The chain links TRBV11-3 to TRBJ2-1, with a weak D call TRBD2 (5 bases). The TCR was taken from a female donor with ankylosing spondylitis or in good health (not recorded which). Sequencing was done on a sample of blood, either unsorted or a sorted T cell fraction (not recorded which). The CDR3, as DNA: TGTGCCAGCAGCTTGCTAGCCCGAAATGAGCAGTTCTTC. Protein product: CASSLLARNEQFF. Variable domain in full (rest from reference TRBV11-3 and TRBJ2-1): EAGVVQSPRYKIIEKKQPVAFWCNPISGHNTLYWYLQNLGQGPELLIRYENEEAVDDSQLPKDRFSAERLKGVDSTLKIQPAELGDSAVYLCASSLLARNEQFFGPGTRLTVL.